These 32 T cell receptor beta chains originate from one sample sequenced in a study of cytomegalovirus exposure and HLA in healthy donors (dated by TCRdb to about 2017). Libraries were prepared through the immunoSEQ multiplex PCR assay. The multiplex PCR relied on a mix of 60 forward primers for TCR Vbeta segments and 13 reverse primers for TCR Jbeta segments. TCRdb's version of the immuneACCESS table is confined to in-frame rearrangements and falls short of the full clone set. An unresolved V gene accounts for under half of the shortfall where checked; the remainder is of unknown origin. This sample gives 100,000 to 150,000 clones in total; roughly 82% of them show up just once. Under 5% of the sample belongs to the ten largest clones. Material for sequencing was PBMCs. The receptors stem from a male donor in good health and CMV-seropositive.

This sequence joins TRBV28 and TRBJ2-4; the D is unclear. Germline lookup yields CDR1 MDHEN and CDR2 SYDVKM. The CDR3 loop spans 13 amino acids. The ends were cut back, 1 base at V and 3 bases at J, with 4 bases in the middle. CDR3 protein: CASSLSVKNIQYF. The CDR3 DNA follows: TGTGCCAGCAGTTTATCCGTCAAAAACATTCAGTACTTC.

This chain connects TRBV11-2 to TRBJ2-7; no clear D gene. CDR3 size: 14 residues. The V end lost 5 bases, the J end lost 3 bases, and 14 bases lay between the germline ends. The germline V gene encodes CDR1 SGHAT and CDR2 FQNNGV. Here the CDR3 DNA reads TGTGCCAGCAGCCGTACCGACAACCGCTACGAGCAGTACTTC. As protein: CASSRTDNRYEQYF.

The chain joins TRBV5-4 to TRBJ2-1; 10 nucleotides line up with TRBD1. This CDR3 spans 14 amino acids. V was pared by 8 bases and J by 8 bases, with 10 bases of the junction left unmatched. CDR1 is SGHNT and CDR2 is YYREEE in the germline V gene (reference sequence). The CDR3 reads CASYRDRGLDEQFF. CDR3 nucleotides: TGTGCCAGTTACCGGGACAGGGGATTAGATGAGCAGTTCTTC.

CDR3 amino acids: CASSPRGATEAFF. CDR3 coding DNA: TGTGCCAGCTCACCCAGGGGGGCCACTGAAGCTTTCTTT. This chain joins TRBV18 and TRBJ1-1; 7 nucleotides align to TRBD1. The CDR3 runs 13 residues. Trimming took 3 bases from V and 4 from J; bases not matched to a gene: 2. Per germline, CDR1 KGHSH and CDR2 LQKENI.

This clone was counted between two and nine times. This chain uses TRBV5-1 with TRBJ2-7, with a weak D call TRBD2 (5 bases). The CDR3 sequence is 13 residues long. Germline CDR1 SGHRS, CDR2 YFSETQ. Trimming pared 0 bases from V and 5 bases from J, leaving 9 bases between. This CDR3 reads CASSLGFGNEQYF. CDR3 in DNA: TGCGCCAGCAGCTTGGGCTTCGGGAACGAGCAGTACTTC.

The chain recombines TRBV11-3 with TRBJ2-1; 8 nucleotides match TRBD1. Germline assignment: CDR1 SGHNT and CDR2 YENEEA. The J segment lost 5 bases and the V segment lost 5 bases, leaving 11 bases of the junction unmatched. The CDR3 sequence is 16 residues long. In DNA form, the CDR3 reads TGTGCCAGCAGCAGTTACCCACAGGGGGAACACAATGAGCAGTTCTTC. This encodes CASSSYPQGEHNEQFF. Full variable domain (missing parts from reference TRBV11-3 and TRBJ2-1): EAGVVQSPRYKIIEKKQPVAFWCNPISGHNTLYWYLQNLGQGPELLIRYENEEAVDDSQLPKDRFSAERLKGVDSTLKIQPAELGDSAVYLCASSSYPQGEHNEQFFGPGTRLTVL.

This clone was counted once. The chain is built from TRBV6-1 and TRBJ2-1, with 8 bases lining up with TRBD1. The V and J ends lost 7 bases and 2 bases, in that order; junction bases with no gene match: 1. The germline V gene encodes CDR1 MNHNS and CDR2 SASEGT. CDR3 length: 13 amino acids. The CDR3, as DNA: TGTGCCAGCAAGGGACAGGCCTACAATGAGCAGTTCTTC. Its protein is CASKGQAYNEQFF.

This chain uses TRBV5-1 with TRBJ2-1, with TRBD2 matching 7 bases. The CDR3 length is 15 residues. Germline loops: CDR1 SGHRS, CDR2 YFSETQ. After removal of 4 bases from V and 8 bases from J, the junction contained 12 bases not matched to a gene. For the CDR3, the DNA is TGCGCCAGCAGCCCGGAGGGGACTAATCAAGATGAGCAGTTCTTC. This gives the protein CASSPEGTNQDEQFF.

V is TRBV7-9 and J is TRBJ1-5; D not certain. The germline V and J ends were trimmed by 1 base and 9 bases, with 7 bases remaining between them. The CDR3 consists of 12 residues. Germline V gene sequence: CDR1 SEHNR, CDR2 FQNEAQ (reference sequence). Written as DNA, the CDR3 is TGTGCCAGCAGCTTAGAGGGAGGGCCCCAGCATTTT. It specifies CASSLEGGPQHF.

This sequence joins TRBV25-1 and TRBJ1-5; no clear D gene. Germline lookup yields CDR1 MGHDK and CDR2 SYGVNS. Trimming pared 3 bases from V and 2 bases from J, leaving 5 bases between. The CDR3 is 13 residues long. The CDR3, as DNA: TGTGCCAGCAGTGAGCCAGGCAATCAGCCCCAGCATTTT. Encoded protein: CASSEPGNQPQHF.

V usage is TRBV10-3 and J usage is TRBJ2-1; TRBD2 agrees at 8 bases. Germline values: CDR1 ENHRY, CDR2 SYGVKD. The V segment lost 8 bases and the J segment 5 bases; nucleotides outside the gene matches: 11. The CDR3 consists of 15 residues. The CDR3 DNA is TGTGCCATCGGGTTGACCGGGGGGGGCGACAATGAGCAGTTCTTC. Protein: CAIGLTGGGDNEQFF.

The chain combines TRBV29-1 with TRBJ1-1; D might be TRBD1 (5 bases). Between the trimmed V and J ends, which lost 8 bases and 4 bases, there was a span of 17 bases. The CDR3 runs 13 residues. Germline values: CDR1 SQVTM, CDR2 ANQGSEA. The CDR3 here is CSISQAQGTEAFF. The CDR3 nucleotides are TGCAGCATAAGTCAGGCCCAGGGCACTGAAGCTTTCTTT.

The genes are TRBV5-6 and TRBJ2-1, with TRBD2 matching over 9 bases. Trimming removed 1 base from V and 10 bases from J; junction bases left unmatched: 12. Per germline, CDR1 SGHDT and CDR2 YYEEEE. This CDR3 has 16 amino acids. The CDR3, as DNA: TGTGCCAGCAGCTTGTTCGCTAGCGGGGCACGGCGGGAGCAGTTCTTC. Protein sequence: CASSLFASGARREQFF.

The gene calls are TRBV2 and TRBJ1-6; weak D call: TRBD1 (5 bases). The CDR3 spans 13 residues. Trimming stripped 3 bases from V and 11 bases from J, with 11 bases between. Germline assignment: CDR1 SNHLY and CDR2 FYNNEI. CDR3 nucleotides: TGTGCCAGCAGTGACGTTGACAGACCACCCCTCCACTTT. Residues: CASSDVDRPPLHF.

As concerns this clone: An end of the junction does not agree with germline; a read error may underlie this. V usage is TRBV6-1 and J usage is TRBJ2-6, with D possibly TRBD1 on 5 matching bases. The CDR3 is 15 amino acids. Germline V gives CDR1 MNHNS, CDR2 SASEGT. The CDR3 region is CASSEEESGANGLTF. The CDR3 DNA reads TGTGCCAGCAGTGAAGAGGAGTCTGGGGCCAACGGCCTGACTTTC.

This clone has only a few counts. J is TRBJ2-7 and V is TRBV7-8; 9 nucleotides agree with TRBD2. This CDR3 has 15 residues. Germline trimming cut 1 base from V and 1 base from J; bases unmatched to any gene: 2. Looked up from germline, CDR1 is SGHVS and CDR2 is FQNEAQ. Written as DNA, the CDR3 is TGTGCCAGCAGCTTAGGGACTAGCGCTTCCTACGAGCAGTACTTC. It specifies CASSLGTSASYEQYF. The variable domain in full, completed from reference TRBV7-8 and TRBJ2-7, reads GAGVSQSPRYKVAKRGQDVALRCDPISGHVSLFWYQQALGQGPEFLTYFQNEAQLDKSGLPSDRFFAERPEGSVSTLKIQRTQQEDSAVYLCASSLGTSASYEQYFGPGTRLTVT.

In this sample, this clone turned up a few times. This sequence joins TRBV6-6 and TRBJ2-7, with D perhaps matching TRBD2 (5 bases). The germline V and J ends were trimmed by 4 bases and 0 bases, with 13 bases remaining between them. CDR1 is MNHNY, CDR2 SVGAGI, per germline (reference sequence). The length of the CDR3 is 15 residues. CDR3 in DNA: TGTGCCAGCAGTTCCCCGACTCTAGCCTCCTACGAGCAGTACTTC. This codes for CASSSPTLASYEQYF.

The chain has TRBV29-1 and TRBJ2-7, with 8 bases aligning to TRBD2. CDR1 and CDR2 (germline): SQVTM, ANQGSEA. V shed 6 bases, J shed 5 bases, and the junction held 6 bases outside the gene matches. The CDR3 is made up of 12 amino acids. The CDR3 reads CSVGPAGDEQYF. The CDR3 nucleotides read TGCAGCGTCGGACCAGCGGGGGACGAGCAGTACTTC.

This chain connects TRBV13 to TRBJ2-1; 9 bases agree with TRBD1. V lost 5 bases and J lost 7; bases outside the gene matches: 12. The CDR3 runs to 16 residues. Germline values: CDR1 PRHDT, CDR2 FYEKMQ (reference sequence). CDR3 amino acids: CASSPPPGQGLNEQFF. The CDR3 bases are TGTGCCAGCAGCCCCCCACCGGGACAGGGCCTAAATGAGCAGTTCTTC.

With regard to this clone: One end of the junction does not line up with germline, which may come from a read error. CDR3 amino acids: CSSISGALQETQYF. The CDR3, as DNA: TGTTCCAGCATCAGCGGGGCCCTCCAAGAGACCCAGTACTTC. The V call is TRBV7-9, the J call TRBJ2-5; 7 nucleotides align to TRBD2. In germline, CDR1 is SEHNR, CDR2 FQNEAQ (reference sequence). The CDR3 contains 14 residues.

The genes are TRBV9 and TRBJ2-3; D gene ambiguous. CDR3 length equals 12 residues. Germline V CDR1 and CDR2: SGDLS, YYNGEE. Deletions cut 3 bases from V and 2 bases from J, with 4 bases between. The chain's CDR3 is CASSAHTDTQYF. DNA for the CDR3: TGTGCCAGCAGCGCCCACACAGATACGCAGTATTTT.

The gene calls are TRBV25-1 and TRBJ2-3; 8 positions match TRBD2. With V trimmed by 5 bases and J by 4 bases, 8 bases remained unmatched. The CDR3 totals 15 residues. Germline assignment: CDR1 MGHDK and CDR2 SYGVNS. The CDR3 DNA reads TGTGCCAGCAGTCCTGCGGGAGGCCGGGCAGATACGCAGTATTTT. It yields the protein CASSPAGGRADTQYF.

The J gene is TRBJ2-3, the V gene TRBV27, with 7 bases aligning to TRBD2. CDR1 and CDR2 from the germline V gene are MNHEY and SMNVEV (reference sequence). Trimming cost V 3 bases and J 4 bases; bases outside gene matches: 7. This CDR3 has 15 residues. In DNA, the CDR3 is TGTGCCAGCAGTTTGGTACGCGGGAGTTCAGATACGCAGTATTTT. It translates to CASSLVRGSSDTQYF.

The genes are TRBV5-1 and TRBJ2-7, with no clear D. From germline, CDR1 is SGHRS and CDR2 YFSETQ. CDR3 length: 13 amino acids. Trimming left V 0 bases short and J 4 bases short, with 8 bases between. CDR3 amino acids: CASSLAARYEQYF. The CDR3 bases are TGCGCCAGCAGCTTGGCTGCGAGGTACGAGCAGTACTTC.

The V gene is TRBV11-1, the J gene TRBJ2-2, with TRBD1 identical over 7 bases. This CDR3 has 16 amino acids. Trimming removed 1 base from V and 2 bases from J; junction bases left unmatched: 4. Germline CDR1 reads SGHAT; CDR2 reads FQDESV (reference sequence). CDR3 in amino acids: CASSLGDRANTGELFF. The CDR3, as DNA: TGTGCCAGCAGCTTAGGTGACAGGGCAAACACCGGGGAGCTGTTTTTT.

This chain links TRBV5-1 with TRBJ2-1, with 12 bases identical to TRBD2. V dropped 4 bases and J dropped 5; count of bases not matched to a gene: 10. The CDR3 is 17 amino acids. The germline gives CDR1 SGHRS, CDR2 YFSETQ. The CDR3 DNA sequence: TGCGCCAGCAGCATGACTAGCGGGAGAGTCGGGCACAATGAGCAGTTCTTC. Protein sequence: CASSMTSGRVGHNEQFF.

This sequence joins TRBV27 and TRBJ2-2; D gene unclear. Per the germline V gene, CDR1 is MNHEY and CDR2 is SMNVEV (reference sequence). The length of the CDR3 is 12 residues. V was cut by 5 bases and J by 7 bases, with 8 bases left in between. The CDR3, as DNA: TGTGCCAGCAGTCCCCTTTTCGGGGAGCTGTTTTTT. Translation gives CASSPLFGELFF.

The chain has TRBV20-1 and TRBJ2-1, with TRBD2 as a possible D gene (5 bases). The CDR3 is made up of 11 amino acids. Trimming left V 6 bases short and J 3 bases short, with 6 bases between. Germline CDR1 DFQATT, CDR2 SNEGSKA (reference sequence). The CDR3 protein is CSADYYNEQFF. The CDR3 DNA reads TGCAGTGCAGACTACTACAATGAGCAGTTCTTC.

The V and J genes are TRBV2 and TRBJ2-2; D not resolved. The germline V and J ends were trimmed by 5 bases and 1 base, with 8 bases remaining between them. CDR3 length: 14 amino acids. From germline, CDR1 is SNHLY and CDR2 FYNNEI. CDR3 DNA sequence: TGTGCCAGCAGTTTTCAAATGAACACCGGGGAGCTGTTTTTT. Protein sequence: CASSFQMNTGELFF.

This clone was seen more than once but under ten times. J is TRBJ1-2 and V is TRBV27; TRBD1 agrees at 8 bases. V lost 3 bases to trimming and J lost 4 bases; unmatched junction nucleotides: 4. This CDR3 contains 14 residues. CDR1 and CDR2 from the germline V gene are MNHEY and SMNVEV (reference sequence). This CDR3 is CASSFLGTGYGYTF. The CDR3 nucleotides read TGTGCCAGCAGTTTCCTCGGGACAGGCTATGGCTACACCTTC.

The chain joins TRBV10-3 to TRBJ1-1; TRBD1 matches 8 bases. Germline assignment: CDR1 ENHRY and CDR2 SYGVKD. Germline trimming cut 2 bases from V and 11 bases from J; bases unmatched to any gene: 4. The CDR3 has 12 amino acids. The DNA of the CDR3 is TGTGCCATCAGTGAGCAGGGGGCTGCGGCTTTCTTT. Its protein is CAISEQGAAAFF.

V is TRBV5-5 and J is TRBJ1-2; D ambiguous. Germline V gene data show CDR1 as SGHKS and CDR2 as YYEKEE (reference sequence). V lost 4 bases to trimming and J lost 6 bases, with 22 bases between them. The CDR3 runs 16 residues. The CDR3 DNA is TGTGCCAGCAGCCACATTCTGCGGGGAGAGAGGGATGGCTACACCTTC. Its protein is CASSHILRGERDGYTF.